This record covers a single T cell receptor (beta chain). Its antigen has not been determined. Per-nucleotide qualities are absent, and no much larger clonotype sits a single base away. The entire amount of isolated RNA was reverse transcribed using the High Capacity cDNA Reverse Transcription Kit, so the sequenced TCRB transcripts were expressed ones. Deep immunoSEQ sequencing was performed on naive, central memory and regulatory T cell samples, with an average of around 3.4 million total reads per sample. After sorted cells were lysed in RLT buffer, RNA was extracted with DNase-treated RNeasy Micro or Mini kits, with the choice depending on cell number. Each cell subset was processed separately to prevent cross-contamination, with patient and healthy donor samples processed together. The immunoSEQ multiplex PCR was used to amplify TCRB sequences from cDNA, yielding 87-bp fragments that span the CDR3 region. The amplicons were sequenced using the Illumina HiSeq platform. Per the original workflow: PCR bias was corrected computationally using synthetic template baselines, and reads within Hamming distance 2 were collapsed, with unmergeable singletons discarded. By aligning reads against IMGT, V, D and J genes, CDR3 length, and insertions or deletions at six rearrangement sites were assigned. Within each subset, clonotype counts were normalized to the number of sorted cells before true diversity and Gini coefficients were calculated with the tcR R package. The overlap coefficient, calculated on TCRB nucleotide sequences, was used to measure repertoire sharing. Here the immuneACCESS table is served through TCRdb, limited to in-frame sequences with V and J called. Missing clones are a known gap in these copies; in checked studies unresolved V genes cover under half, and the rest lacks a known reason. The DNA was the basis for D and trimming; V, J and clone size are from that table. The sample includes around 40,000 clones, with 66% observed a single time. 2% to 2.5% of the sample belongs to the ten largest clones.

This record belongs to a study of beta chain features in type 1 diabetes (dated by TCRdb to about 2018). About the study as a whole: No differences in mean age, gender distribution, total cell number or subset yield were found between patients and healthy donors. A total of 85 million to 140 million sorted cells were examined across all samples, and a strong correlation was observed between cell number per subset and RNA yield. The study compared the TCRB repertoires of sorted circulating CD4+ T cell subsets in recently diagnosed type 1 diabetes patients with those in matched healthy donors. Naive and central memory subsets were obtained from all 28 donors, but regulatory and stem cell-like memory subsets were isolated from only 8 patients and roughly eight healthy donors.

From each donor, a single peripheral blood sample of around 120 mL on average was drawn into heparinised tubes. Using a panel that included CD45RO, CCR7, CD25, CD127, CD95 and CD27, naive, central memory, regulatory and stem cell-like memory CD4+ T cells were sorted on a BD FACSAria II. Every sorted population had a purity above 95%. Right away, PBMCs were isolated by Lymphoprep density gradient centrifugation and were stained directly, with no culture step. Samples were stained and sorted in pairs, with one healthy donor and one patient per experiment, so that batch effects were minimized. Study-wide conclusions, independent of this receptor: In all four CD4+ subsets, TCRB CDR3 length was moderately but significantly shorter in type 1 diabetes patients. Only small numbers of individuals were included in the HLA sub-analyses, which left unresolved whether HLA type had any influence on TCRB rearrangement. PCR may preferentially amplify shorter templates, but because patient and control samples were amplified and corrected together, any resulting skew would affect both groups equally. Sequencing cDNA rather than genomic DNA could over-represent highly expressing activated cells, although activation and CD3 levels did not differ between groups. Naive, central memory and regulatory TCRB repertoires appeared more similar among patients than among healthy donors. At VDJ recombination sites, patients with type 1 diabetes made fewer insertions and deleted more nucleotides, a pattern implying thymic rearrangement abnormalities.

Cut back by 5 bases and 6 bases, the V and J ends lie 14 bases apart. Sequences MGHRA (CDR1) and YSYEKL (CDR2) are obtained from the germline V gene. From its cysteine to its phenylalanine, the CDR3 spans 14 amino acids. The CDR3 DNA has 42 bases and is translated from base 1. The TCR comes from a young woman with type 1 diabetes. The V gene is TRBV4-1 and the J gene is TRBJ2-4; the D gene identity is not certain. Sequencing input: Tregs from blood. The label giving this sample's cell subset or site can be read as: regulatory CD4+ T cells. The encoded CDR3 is CASSYRLAANIQYF. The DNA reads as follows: TGCGCCAGCAGCTATCGGTTGGCGGCAAACATTCAGTACTTC.